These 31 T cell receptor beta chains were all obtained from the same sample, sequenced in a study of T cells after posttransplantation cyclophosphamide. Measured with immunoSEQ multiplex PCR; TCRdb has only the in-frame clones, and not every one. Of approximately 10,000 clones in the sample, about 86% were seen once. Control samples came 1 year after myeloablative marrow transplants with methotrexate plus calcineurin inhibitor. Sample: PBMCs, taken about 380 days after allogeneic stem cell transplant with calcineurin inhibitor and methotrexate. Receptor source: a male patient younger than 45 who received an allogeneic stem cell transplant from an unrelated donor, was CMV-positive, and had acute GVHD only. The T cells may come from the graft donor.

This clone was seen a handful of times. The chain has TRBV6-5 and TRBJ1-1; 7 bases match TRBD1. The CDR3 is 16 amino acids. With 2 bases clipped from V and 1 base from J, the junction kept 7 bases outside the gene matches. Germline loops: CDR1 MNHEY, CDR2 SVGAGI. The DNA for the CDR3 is TGTGCCAGCAGTTACGGGGCCACAGGGGCGAACACTGAAGCTTTCTTT. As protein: CASSYGATGANTEAFF.

As DNA, the CDR3 is TGCGCCAGCAGCCAAGAGAGCTCCTATAATTCACCCCTCCACTTT. Translated: CASSQESSYNSPLHF. This chain connects TRBV4-1 to TRBJ1-6; D not certain. V was pared by 0 bases and J by 0 bases, with 3 bases between. Germline loops: CDR1 MGHRA, CDR2 YSYEKL. This CDR3 is 15 amino acids long.

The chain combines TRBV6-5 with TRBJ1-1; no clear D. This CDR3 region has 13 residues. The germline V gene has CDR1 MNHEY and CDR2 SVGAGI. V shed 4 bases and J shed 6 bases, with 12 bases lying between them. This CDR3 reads CASSSGIVAEAFF. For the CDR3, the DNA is TGTGCCAGCAGTTCGGGGATTGTAGCTGAAGCTTTCTTT.

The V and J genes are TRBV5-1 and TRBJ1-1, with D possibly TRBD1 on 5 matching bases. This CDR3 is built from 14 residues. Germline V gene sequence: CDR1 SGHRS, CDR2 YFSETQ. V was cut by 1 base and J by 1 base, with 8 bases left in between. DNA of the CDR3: TGCGCCAGCAGCTTGACGGGGGGGAACACTGAAGCTTTCTTT. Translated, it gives CASSLTGGNTEAFF.

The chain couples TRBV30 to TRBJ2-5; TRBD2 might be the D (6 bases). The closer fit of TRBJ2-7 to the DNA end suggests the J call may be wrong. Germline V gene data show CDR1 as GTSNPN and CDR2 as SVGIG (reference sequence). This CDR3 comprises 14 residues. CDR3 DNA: TGTGCCTCCTCCCCTATCGGGAGAACCTACGAGCAGTACTTC. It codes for CASSPIGRTYEQYF.

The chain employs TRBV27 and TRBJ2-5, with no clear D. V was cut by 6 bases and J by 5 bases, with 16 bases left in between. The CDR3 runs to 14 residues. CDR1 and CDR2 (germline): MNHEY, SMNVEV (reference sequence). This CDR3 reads CASRSPERWETQYF. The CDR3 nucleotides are TGTGCCAGCAGATCCCCGGAGAGATGGGAGACCCAGTACTTC.

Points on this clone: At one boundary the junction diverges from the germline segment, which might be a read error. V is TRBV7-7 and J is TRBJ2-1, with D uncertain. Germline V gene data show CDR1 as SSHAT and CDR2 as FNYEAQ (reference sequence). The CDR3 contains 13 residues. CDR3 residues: CASSLSAANEQFF. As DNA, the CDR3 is TGTGCTAGCAGCCTATCGGCGGCCAATGAGCAGTTCTTC.

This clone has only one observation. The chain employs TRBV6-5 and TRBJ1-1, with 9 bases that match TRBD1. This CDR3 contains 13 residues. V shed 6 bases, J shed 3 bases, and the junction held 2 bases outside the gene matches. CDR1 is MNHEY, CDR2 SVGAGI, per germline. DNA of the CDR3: TGTGCCAGCAGGACAGGGGGGTACACTGAAGCTTTCTTT. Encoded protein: CASRTGGYTEAFF.

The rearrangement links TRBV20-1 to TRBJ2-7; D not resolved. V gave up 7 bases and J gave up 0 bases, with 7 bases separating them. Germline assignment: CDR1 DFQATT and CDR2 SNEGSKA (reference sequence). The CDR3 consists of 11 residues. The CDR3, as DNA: TGCAGTGGAGGCGACTCCTACGAGCAGTACTTC. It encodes CSGGDSYEQYF.

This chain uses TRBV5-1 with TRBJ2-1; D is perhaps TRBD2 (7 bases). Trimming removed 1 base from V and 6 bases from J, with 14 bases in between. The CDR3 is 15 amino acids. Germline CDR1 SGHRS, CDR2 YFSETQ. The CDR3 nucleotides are TGCGCCAGCAGCTTGTGGGGGGGCGCTGGCAATGAGCAGTTCTTC. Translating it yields CASSLWGGAGNEQFF.

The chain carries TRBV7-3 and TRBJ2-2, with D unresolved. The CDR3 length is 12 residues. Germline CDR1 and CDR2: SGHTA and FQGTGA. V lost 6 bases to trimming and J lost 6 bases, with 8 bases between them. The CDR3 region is CASSQTAGELFF. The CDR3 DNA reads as TGTGCCAGCAGTCAAACGGCCGGGGAGCTGTTTTTT.

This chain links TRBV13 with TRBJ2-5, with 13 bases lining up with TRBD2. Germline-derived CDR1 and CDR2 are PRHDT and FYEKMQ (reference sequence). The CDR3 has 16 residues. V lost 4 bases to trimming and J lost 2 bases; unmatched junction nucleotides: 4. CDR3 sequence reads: CASSSGTSGEQETQYF. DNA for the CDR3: TGTGCCAGCAGCTCCGGGACTAGCGGGGAGCAAGAGACCCAGTACTTC.

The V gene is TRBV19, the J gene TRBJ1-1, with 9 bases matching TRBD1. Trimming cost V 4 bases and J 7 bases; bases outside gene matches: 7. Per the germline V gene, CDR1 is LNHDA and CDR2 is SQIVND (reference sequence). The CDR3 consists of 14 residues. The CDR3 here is CASSNPRDRDEAFF. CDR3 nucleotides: TGTGCCAGTAGTAACCCCCGGGACAGGGATGAAGCTTTCTTT.

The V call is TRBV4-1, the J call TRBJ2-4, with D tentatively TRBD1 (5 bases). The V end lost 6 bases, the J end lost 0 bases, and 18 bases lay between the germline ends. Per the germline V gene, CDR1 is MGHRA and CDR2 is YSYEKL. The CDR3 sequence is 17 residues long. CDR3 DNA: TGCGCCAGCAGTCCTGACCGCAGGGCCGCAGCCAAAAACATTCAGTACTTC. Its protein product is CASSPDRRAAAKNIQYF.

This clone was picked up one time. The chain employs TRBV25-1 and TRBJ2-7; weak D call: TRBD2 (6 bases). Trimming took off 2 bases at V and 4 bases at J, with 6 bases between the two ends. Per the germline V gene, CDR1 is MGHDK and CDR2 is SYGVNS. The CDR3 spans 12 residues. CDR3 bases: TGTGCCAGCAGTGAAGGGGGGTACGAGCAGTACTTC. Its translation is CASSEGGYEQYF.

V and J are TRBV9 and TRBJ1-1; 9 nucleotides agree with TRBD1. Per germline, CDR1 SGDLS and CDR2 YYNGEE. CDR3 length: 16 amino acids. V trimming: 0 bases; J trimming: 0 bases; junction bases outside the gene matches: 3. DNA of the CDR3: TGTGCCAGCAGCGTAGGTGGGACAGGGATGAACACTGAAGCTTTCTTT. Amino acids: CASSVGGTGMNTEAFF.

This CDR3 reads CASRVRQGAYEQYF. As DNA, the CDR3 is TGTGCCAGTAGAGTCAGACAGGGGGCCTACGAGCAGTACTTC. V gene TRBV19 combines with J gene TRBJ2-7, with 9 bases aligning to TRBD1. CDR1 LNHDA and CDR2 SQIVND come from the germline V gene (reference sequence). The CDR3 length is 14 residues. Trimming at V came to 6 bases and at J to 2 bases, leaving 5 bases not matched to a gene.

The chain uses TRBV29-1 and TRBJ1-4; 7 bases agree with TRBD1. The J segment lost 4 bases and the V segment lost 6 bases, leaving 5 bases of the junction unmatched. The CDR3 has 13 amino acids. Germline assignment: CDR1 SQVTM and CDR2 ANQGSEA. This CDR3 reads CSVGTVSNEKLFF. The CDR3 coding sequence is TGCAGCGTAGGGACAGTGAGTAATGAAAAACTGTTTTTT.

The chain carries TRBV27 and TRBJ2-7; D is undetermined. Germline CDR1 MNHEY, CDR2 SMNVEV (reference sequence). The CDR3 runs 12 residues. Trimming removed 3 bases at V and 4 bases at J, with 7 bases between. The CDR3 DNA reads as TGTGCCAGCAGTTTCAACTGGTACGAGCAGTACTTC. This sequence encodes CASSFNWYEQYF.

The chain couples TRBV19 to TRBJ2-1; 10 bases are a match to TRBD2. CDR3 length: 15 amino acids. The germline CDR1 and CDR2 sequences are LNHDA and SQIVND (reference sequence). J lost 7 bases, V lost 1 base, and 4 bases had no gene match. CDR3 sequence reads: CASSIVSGGANEQFF. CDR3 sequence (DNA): TGTGCCAGTAGTATAGTAAGCGGGGGGGCGAATGAGCAGTTCTTC.

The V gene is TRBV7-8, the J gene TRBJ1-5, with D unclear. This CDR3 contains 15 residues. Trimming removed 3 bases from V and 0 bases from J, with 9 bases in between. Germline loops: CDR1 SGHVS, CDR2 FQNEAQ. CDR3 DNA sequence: TGTGCCAGCAGCTTGACAATCCATAGCAATCAGCCCCAGCATTTT. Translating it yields CASSLTIHSNQPQHF.

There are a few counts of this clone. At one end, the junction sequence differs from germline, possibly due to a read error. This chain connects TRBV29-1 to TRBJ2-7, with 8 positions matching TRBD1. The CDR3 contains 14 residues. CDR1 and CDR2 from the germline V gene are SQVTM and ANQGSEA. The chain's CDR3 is CSVEGQGKLNEQYF. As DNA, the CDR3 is TGCAGCGTGGAAGGACAGGGTAAGCTGAACGAGCAGTACTTC.

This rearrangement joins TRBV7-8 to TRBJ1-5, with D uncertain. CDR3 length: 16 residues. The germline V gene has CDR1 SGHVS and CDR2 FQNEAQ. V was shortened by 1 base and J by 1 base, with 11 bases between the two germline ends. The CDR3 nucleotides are TGTGCCAGCAGCTTAGTTTCCGGGATAAGCAATCAGCCCCAGCATTTT. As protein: CASSLVSGISNQPQHF.

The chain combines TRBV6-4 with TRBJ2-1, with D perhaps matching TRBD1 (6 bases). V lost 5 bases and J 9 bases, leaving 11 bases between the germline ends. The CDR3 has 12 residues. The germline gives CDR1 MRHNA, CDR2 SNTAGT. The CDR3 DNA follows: TGTGCCAGCAGTATTACAGGGAGTGAGCAGTTCTTC. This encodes CASSITGSEQFF.

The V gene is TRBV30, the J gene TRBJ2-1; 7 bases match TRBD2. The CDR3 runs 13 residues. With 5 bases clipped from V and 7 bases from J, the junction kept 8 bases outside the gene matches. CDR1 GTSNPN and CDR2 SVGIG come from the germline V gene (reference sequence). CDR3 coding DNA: TGTGCCTGGGGGCGTTTTAGCGGGAATGAGCAGTTCTTC. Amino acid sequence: CAWGRFSGNEQFF.

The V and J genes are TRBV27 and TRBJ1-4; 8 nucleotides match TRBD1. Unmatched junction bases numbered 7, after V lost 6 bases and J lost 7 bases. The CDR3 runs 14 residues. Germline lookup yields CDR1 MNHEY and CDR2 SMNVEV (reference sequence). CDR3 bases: TGTGCCAGCAGAACACGGACAGGGAGTGAAAAACTGTTTTTT. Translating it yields CASRTRTGSEKLFF.

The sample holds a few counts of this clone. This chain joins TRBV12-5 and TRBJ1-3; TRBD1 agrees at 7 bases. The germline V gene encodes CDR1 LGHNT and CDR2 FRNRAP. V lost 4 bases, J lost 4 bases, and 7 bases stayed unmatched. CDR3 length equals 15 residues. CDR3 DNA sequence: TGTGCTAGTGGTTCATCCGGGACAGTCGGAAACACCATATATTTT. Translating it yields CASGSSGTVGNTIYF.

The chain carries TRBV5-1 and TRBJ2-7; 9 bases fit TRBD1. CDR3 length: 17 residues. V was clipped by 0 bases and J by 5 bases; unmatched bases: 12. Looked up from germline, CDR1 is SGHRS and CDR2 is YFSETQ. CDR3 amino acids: CASSLAASTGGLDEQYF. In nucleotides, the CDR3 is TGCGCCAGCAGCTTGGCCGCCTCTACAGGGGGCCTGGACGAGCAGTACTTC.

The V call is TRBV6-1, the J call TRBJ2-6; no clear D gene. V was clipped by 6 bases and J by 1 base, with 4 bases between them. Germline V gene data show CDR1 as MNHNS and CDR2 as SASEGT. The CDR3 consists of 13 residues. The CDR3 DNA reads TGTGCCAGCAGGAGGTCTGGGGCCAACGTCCTGACTTTC. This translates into CASRRSGANVLTF.

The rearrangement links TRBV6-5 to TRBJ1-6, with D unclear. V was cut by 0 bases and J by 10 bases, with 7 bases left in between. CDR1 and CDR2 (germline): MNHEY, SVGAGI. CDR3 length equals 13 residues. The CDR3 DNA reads TGTGCCAGCAGTTACTCGTCTGGCTCACCCCTCCACTTT. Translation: CASSYSSGSPLHF.

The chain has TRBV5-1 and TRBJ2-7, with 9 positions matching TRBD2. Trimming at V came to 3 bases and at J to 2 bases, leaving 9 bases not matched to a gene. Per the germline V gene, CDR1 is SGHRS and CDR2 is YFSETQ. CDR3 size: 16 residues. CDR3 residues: CASSSGLAGLAYEQYF. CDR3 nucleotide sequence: TGCGCCAGCAGCTCGGGGCTAGCGGGACTGGCCTACGAGCAGTACTTC.